This record concerns one T cell receptor beta chain sequence. This specimen comes from a study of human T cells and chemical hapten exposure. The J segment lost 0 bases and the V segment lost 1 base, leaving 2 bases of the junction unmatched. The CDR3 is 16 amino acids. The germline V gene encodes CDR1 SGHVS and CDR2 FNYEAQ. The time point here: pre-sensitization, week 0. Treatment in this sample: therapeutic diphenylcyclopropenone sensitization with weekly scalp DPC. Donors, patients with alopecia ranging from 18 to 70 years old and judged suitable for DPC, provided samples. It was unfractionated whole blood from which total RNA was extracted. TCRdb re-called the RACE reads through MiXCR, storing one row per CDR3 protein. The sample includes about 120,000 distinct CDR3 sequences, less than 15% of them seen just once.

This TCR derives from a woman aged 18-35 years with alopecia areata. Some clones in this sample may be carry-over from other donors' samples. The chain carries TRBV7-6 and TRBJ2-5; 10 nucleotides match TRBD1. Here the sequenced sample was whole blood, taken in connection with sensitization to the hapten diphenylcyclopropenone (DPC). Here the CDR3 reads CASSLEGQGHQETQYF. The CDR3 DNA reads TGTGCCAGCAGCTTAGAGGGACAGGGGCACCAAGAGACCCAGTACTTC.